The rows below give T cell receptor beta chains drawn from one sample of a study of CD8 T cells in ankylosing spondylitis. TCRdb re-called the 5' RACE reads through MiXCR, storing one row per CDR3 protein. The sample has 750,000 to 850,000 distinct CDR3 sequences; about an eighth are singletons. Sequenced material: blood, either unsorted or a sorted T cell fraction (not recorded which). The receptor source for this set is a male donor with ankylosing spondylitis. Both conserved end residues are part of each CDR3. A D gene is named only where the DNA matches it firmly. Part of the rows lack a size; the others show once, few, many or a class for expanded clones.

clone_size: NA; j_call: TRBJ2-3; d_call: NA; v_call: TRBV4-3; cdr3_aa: CASSQKQADTQYF; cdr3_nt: TGCGCCAGCAGCCAAAAGCAGGCCGATACGCAGTATTTT
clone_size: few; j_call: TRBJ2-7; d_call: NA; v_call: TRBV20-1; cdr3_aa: CSASTATVYEQYF; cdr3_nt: TGCAGTGCTAGTACGGCCACGGTCTACGAGCAGTACTTC
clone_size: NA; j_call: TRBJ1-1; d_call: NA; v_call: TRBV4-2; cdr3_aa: CASSQWGFGNTEAFF; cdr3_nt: TGTGCCAGCAGCCAATGGGGGTTTGGGAACACTGAAGCTTTCTTT
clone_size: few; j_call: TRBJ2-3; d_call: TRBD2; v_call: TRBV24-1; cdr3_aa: CATSDARRGLAGEADTQYF; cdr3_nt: TGTGCCACCAGTGATGCGCGCCGAGGACTAGCGGGAGAGGCAGATACGCAGTATTTT
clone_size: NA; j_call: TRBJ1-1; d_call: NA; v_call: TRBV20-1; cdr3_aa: CSAREAGPNTEAFF; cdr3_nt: TGCAGTGCTAGAGAGGCAGGGCCGAACACTGAAGCTTTCTTT
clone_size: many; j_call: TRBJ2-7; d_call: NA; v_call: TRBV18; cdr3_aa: CASSGTTYEQYF; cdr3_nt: TGTGCCAGCTCAGGGACAACCTACGAGCAGTACTTC
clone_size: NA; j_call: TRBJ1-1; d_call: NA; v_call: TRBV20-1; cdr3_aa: CSASRSGPGTEAFF; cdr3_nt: TGCAGTGCTAGTAGGTCGGGGCCGGGCACTGAAGCTTTCTTT
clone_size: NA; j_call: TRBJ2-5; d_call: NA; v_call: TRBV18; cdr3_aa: CASSPGSLRETQYF; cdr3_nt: TGTGCCAGCTCACCAGGGAGTTTACGGGAGACCCAGTACTTC
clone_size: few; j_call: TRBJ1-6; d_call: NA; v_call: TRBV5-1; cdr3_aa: CASSLDGSSYNSPLHF; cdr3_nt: TGCGCCAGCAGCTTGGACGGGAGCTCCTATAATTCACCCCTCCACTTT
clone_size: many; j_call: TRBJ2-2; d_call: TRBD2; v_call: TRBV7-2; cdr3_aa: CASSRTSQKNTGELFF; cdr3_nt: TGTGCCAGCAGCCGGACTAGCCAGAAGAACACCGGGGAGCTGTTTTTT
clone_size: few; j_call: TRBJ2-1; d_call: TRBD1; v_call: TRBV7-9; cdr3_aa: CASRPGTARQFF; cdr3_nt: TGTGCCAGCAGACCCGGGACAGCCCGACAGTTCTTC
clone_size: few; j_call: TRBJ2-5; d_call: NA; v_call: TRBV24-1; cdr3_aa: CATSAQGRETQYF; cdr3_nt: TGTGCCACCAGTGCGCAGGGGAGGGAGACCCAGTACTTC
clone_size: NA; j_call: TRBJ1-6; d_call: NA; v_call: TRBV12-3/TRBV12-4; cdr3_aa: CASSLTGLYNSPLHF; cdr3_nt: TGTGCCAGCAGTCTGACGGGTCTCTATAATTCACCCCTCCACTTT
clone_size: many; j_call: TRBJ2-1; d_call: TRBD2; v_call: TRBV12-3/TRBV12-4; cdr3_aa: CASSLNPGLAGGLGQFF; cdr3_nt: TGTGCCAGCAGTTTAAACCCCGGACTAGCGGGAGGCCTCGGGCAGTTCTTC
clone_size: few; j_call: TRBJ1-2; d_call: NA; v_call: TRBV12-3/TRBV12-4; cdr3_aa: CASSRGEDYGYTF; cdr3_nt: TGTGCCAGCAGCCGGGGCGAGGACTATGGCTACACCTTC
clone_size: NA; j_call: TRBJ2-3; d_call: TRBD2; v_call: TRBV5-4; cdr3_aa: CASSPTSGSDTQYF; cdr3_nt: TGTGCCAGCAGCCCGACTAGCGGGAGTGATACGCAGTATTTT
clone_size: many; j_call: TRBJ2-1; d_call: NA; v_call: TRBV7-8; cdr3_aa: CASSLAPSVSYNEQFF; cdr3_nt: TGTGCCAGCAGCTTAGCCCCTAGCGTTTCCTACAATGAGCAGTTCTTC
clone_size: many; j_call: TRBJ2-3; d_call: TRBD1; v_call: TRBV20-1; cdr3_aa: CSARSRGLTDTQYF; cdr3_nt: TGCAGTGCTAGAAGTAGGGGGCTAACAGATACGCAGTATTTT
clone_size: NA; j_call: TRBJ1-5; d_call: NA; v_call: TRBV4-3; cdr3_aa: CASSQDLGVSYSNQPQHF; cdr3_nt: TGCGCCAGCAGCCAAGATTTGGGAGTGAGTTATAGCAATCAGCCCCAGCATTTT
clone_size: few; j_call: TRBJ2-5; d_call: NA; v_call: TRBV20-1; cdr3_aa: CSAGGLVETQYF; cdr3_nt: TGCAGTGCTGGAGGACTGGTGGAGACCCAGTACTTC
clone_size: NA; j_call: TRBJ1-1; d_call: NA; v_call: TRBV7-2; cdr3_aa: CASSFSPTPNTEAFF; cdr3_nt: TGTGCCAGCAGCTTTTCTCCCACTCCGAACACTGAAGCTTTCTTT
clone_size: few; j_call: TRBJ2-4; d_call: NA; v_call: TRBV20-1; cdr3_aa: CSASLQGAKNIQYF; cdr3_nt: TGCAGTGCTAGCTTACAGGGCGCCAAAAACATTCAGTACTTC
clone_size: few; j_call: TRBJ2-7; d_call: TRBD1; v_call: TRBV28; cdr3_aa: CASTRAGQETYEQYF; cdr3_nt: TGTGCCAGCACCAGAGCCGGACAGGAGACCTACGAGCAGTACTTC
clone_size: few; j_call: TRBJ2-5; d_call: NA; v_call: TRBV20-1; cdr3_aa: CSARDPQGPGETQYF; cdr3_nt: TGCAGTGCTAGAGATCCCCAGGGGCCCGGGGAGACCCAGTACTTC
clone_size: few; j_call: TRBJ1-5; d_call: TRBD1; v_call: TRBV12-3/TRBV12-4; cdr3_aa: CASSPPDRAGQPQHF; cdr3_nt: TGTGCCAGCAGTCCACCCGACAGGGCTGGTCAGCCCCAGCATTTT
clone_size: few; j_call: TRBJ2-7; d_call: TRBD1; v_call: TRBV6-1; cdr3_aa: CASSEDRVGPYEQYF; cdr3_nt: TGTGCCAGCAGCGAAGACAGGGTAGGCCCCTACGAGCAGTACTTC
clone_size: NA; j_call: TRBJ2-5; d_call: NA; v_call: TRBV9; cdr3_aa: CASGMGGEQTQYF; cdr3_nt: TGTGCCAGCGGGATGGGGGGAGAGCAGACCCAGTACTTC
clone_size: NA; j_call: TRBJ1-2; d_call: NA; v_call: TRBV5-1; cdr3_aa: CASSLVSVNYGYTF; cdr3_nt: TGCGCCAGCAGCTTGGTGTCGGTTAACTATGGCTACACCTTC
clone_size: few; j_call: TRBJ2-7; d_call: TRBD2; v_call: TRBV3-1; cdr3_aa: CASSPLEGREYF; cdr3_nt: TGTGCCAGCAGCCCCCTTGAGGGGAGGGAGTACTTC
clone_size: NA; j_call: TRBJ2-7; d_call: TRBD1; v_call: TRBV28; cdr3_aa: CAIEDRGDYEQYF; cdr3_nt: TGTGCCATCGAGGACAGGGGGGATTACGAGCAGTACTTC
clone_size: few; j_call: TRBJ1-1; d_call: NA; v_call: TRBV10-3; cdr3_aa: CAISLTAVDTEAFF; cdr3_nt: TGTGCCATCAGCCTAACAGCGGTGGACACTGAAGCTTTCTTT
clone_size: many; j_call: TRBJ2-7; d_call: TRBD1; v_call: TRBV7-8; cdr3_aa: CASSLVDRGYEQYF; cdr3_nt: TGTGCCAGCAGCTTAGTCGACAGGGGTTACGAGCAGTACTTC
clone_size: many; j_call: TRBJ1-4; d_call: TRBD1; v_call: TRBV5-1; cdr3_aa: CASSLQGQSEKLFF; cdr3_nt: TGCGCCAGCAGCTTACAGGGGCAAAGTGAAAAACTGTTTTTT
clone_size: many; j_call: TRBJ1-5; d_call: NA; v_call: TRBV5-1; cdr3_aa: CASSLDGASNQPQHF; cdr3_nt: TGCGCCAGCAGCTTGGACGGAGCGAGCAATCAGCCCCAGCATTTT
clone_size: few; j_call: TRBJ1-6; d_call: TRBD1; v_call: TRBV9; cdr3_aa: CASSVGGQPNSPLHF; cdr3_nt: TGTGCCAGCAGCGTAGGGGGACAGCCGAATTCACCCCTCCACTTT
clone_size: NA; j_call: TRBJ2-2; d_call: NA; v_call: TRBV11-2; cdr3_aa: CASSLGVSRYTGELFF; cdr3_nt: TGTGCCAGCAGCTTAGGGGTTAGTCGGTACACCGGGGAGCTGTTTTTT
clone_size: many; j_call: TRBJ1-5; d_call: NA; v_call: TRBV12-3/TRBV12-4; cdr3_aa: CASSLDTNQPQHF; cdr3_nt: TGTGCCAGCAGTCTAGATACGAATCAGCCCCAGCATTTT
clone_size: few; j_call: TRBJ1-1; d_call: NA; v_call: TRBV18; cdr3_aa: CASSTRDTEAFF; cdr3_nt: TGTGCCAGCTCAACCCGGGACACTGAAGCTTTCTTT
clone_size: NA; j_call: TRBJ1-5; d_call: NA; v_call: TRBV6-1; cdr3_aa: CASSASYRASYSNQPQHF; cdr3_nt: TGTGCCAGCAGTGCCTCCTACAGGGCCTCTTATAGCAATCAGCCCCAGCATTTT
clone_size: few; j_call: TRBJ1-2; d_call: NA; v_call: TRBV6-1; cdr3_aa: CASSGQEDSWHGYTF; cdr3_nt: TGTGCCAGCAGTGGACAGGAGGACAGTTGGCATGGCTACACCTTC
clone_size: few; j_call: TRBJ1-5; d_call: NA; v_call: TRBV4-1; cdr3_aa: CASSQDQGRGAKQPQHF; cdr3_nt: TGCGCCAGCAGCCAAGATCAGGGTAGGGGGGCAAAACAGCCCCAGCATTTT
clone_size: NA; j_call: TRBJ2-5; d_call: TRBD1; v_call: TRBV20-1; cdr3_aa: CSARVRDRGRETQYF; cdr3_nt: TGCAGTGCTAGAGTCCGGGACAGGGGGAGAGAGACCCAGTACTTC
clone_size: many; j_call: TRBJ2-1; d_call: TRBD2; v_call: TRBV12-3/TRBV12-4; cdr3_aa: CASSFLLAGGNEQFF; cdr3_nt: TGTGCCAGCAGTTTCTTACTAGCGGGAGGCAATGAGCAGTTCTTC
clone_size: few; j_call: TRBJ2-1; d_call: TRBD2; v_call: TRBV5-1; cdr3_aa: CASSLDPRLAGGDEQFF; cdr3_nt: TGCGCCAGCAGCTTGGATCCCCGACTAGCGGGAGGCGATGAGCAGTTCTTC
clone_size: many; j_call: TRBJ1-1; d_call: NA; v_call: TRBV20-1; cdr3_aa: CSARRPWGNTEAFF; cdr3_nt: TGCAGTGCTAGAAGGCCGTGGGGGAACACTGAAGCTTTCTTT
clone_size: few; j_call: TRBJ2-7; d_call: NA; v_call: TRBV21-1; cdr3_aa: CASSKGDGGAYEQYF; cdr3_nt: TGTGCCAGCAGCAAAGGGGACGGGGGGGCCTACGAGCAGTACTTC
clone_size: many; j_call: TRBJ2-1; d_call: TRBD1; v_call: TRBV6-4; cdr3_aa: CASSEGTGVNNEQFF; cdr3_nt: TGTGCCAGCAGTGAGGGGACAGGGGTTAACAATGAGCAGTTCTTC
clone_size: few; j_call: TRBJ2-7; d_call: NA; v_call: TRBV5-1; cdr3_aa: CASSLGAVDSYEQYF; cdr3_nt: TGCGCCAGCAGCTTGGGGGCGGTAGACTCCTACGAGCAGTACTTC
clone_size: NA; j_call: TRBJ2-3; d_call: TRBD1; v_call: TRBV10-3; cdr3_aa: CAISESRATWDSTTDTQYF; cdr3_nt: TGTGCCATCAGTGAGTCCAGGGCGACCTGGGACAGTACCACAGATACGCAGTATTTT
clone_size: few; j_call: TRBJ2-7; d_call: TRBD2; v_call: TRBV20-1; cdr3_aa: CSASGWTSGYEQYF; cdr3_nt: TGCAGTGCTAGTGGATGGACTAGCGGATACGAGCAGTACTTC
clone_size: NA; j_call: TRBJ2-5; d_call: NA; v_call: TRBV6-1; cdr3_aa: CASSDGTMRETQYF; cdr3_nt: TGTGCCAGCAGTGACGGGACGATGAGGGAGACCCAGTACTTC
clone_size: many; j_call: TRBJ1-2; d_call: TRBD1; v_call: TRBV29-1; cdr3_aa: CSVGDRRNYGYTF; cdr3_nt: TGCAGCGTTGGGGACAGGCGGAACTATGGCTACACCTTC